A selection of T cell receptor beta chains follows, all from one sample in a study of blood T cell repertoires in COVID-19. Measured with immunoSEQ multiplex PCR; TCRdb has only the in-frame clones, and not every one. The data contain about 92,000 clones, 72% of them singletons. The sample taken for sequencing was peripheral blood. These receptor sequences come from a woman in her sixties in a cohort sampled during active or convalescent COVID-19. Each CDR3 is given with its conserved first and last residue. Each record gives: V gene, clone size, D gene, J gene, CDR3 protein, CDR3 DNA. A D gene is named only where the DNA matches it firmly. Where a row states a size, it is once, few, many or the class of an expanded clone; other rows omit it.

>TRBV28|few|TRBD1|TRBJ2-5
CASRWTGIETQYF
TGTGCCAGCAGGTGGACAGGGATAGAGACCCAGTACTTC
>TRBV6-2/TRBV6-3|-|TRBD2|TRBJ2-2
CASSYGTSGPTGELFF
TGTGCCAGCAGTTACGGGACTAGCGGGCCCACCGGGGAGCTGTTTTTT
>TRBV12-3/TRBV12-4|-|-|TRBJ2-7
CASTRAGSYEQYF
TGTGCCAGCACTCGGGCGGGGTCCTACGAGCAGTACTTC
>TRBV6-5|few|-|TRBJ1-5
CASKDRFSNQPQHF
TGTGCCAGCAAGGACAGATTTAGCAATCAGCCCCAGCATTTT
>TRBV30|-|-|TRBJ1-5
CAWKTGGSSNQPQHF
TGTGCCTGGAAAACAGGTGGATCAAGCAATCAGCCCCAGCATTTT
>TRBV24-1|once|TRBD1|TRBJ1-2
CATSDGTGGYPGGYTF
TGTGCCACCAGTGATGGGACAGGGGGCTATCCCGGTGGCTACACCTTC
>TRBV5-1|-|-|TRBJ2-1
CASTTVDGRDNEQFF
TGCGCCAGCACCACGGTGGACGGCAGGGACAATGAGCAGTTCTTC
>TRBV5-1|-|TRBD1|TRBJ2-2
CASSLTGTNTGELFF
TGCGCCAGCAGCCTGACAGGGACGAACACCGGGGAGCTGTTTTTT
>TRBV30|-|-|TRBJ2-2
CAWSRVTGELFF
TGTGCCTGGAGTCGCGTCACCGGGGAGCTGTTTTTT
>TRBV4-2|-|TRBD1|TRBJ2-1
CASSQGSGQGYNEQFF
TGTGCCAGCAGCCAAGGATCCGGACAGGGGTACAATGAGCAGTTCTTC
>TRBV19|-|TRBD1|TRBJ2-1
CVISVPGGFEQFF
TGTGTCATCTCAGTACCAGGGGGCTTTGAGCAGTTCTTC
>TRBV1|-|-|TRBJ2-7
CTSSQVGDRGFEQYF
TGCACCAGCAGCCAAGTTGGGGACAGGGGATTCGAGCAGTACTTC
>TRBV5-1|-|-|TRBJ1-2
CASSLISVRESNYGYTF
TGCGCCAGCAGCTTGATTTCCGTCAGGGAATCTAACTATGGCTACACCTTC
>TRBV5-1|-|-|TRBJ1-3
CASSLQGVAGNTIYF
TGCGCCAGCAGCCTACAGGGCGTCGCTGGAAACACCATATATTTT
>TRBV29-1|-|TRBD1|TRBJ2-7
CSVSGQGASYEQYF
TGCAGCGTCAGCGGACAGGGGGCTTCCTACGAGCAGTACTTC
>TRBV5-4|-|TRBD1|TRBJ1-2
CASSSTGGASGYTF
TGTGCCAGCAGCTCGACAGGGGGCGCAAGTGGCTACACCTTC
>TRBV4-2|-|-|TRBJ1-1
CASSHQAEAFF
TGTGCCAGCAGCCATCAGGCTGAAGCTTTCTTT
>TRBV29-1|-|TRBD2|TRBJ2-5
CSVVSRGGFPETQYF
TGCAGCGTTGTTTCGCGGGGGGGCTTCCCAGAGACCCAGTACTTC
>TRBV19|-|TRBD1|TRBJ2-5
CASSTRGTGGLETQYF
TGTGCCAGTAGTACCCGAGGGACAGGGGGCCTGGAGACCCAGTACTTC
>TRBV19|-|-|TRBJ1-1
CASSIDPNTEAFF
TGTGCCAGTAGTATAGATCCTAACACTGAAGCTTTCTTT
>TRBV2|-|-|TRBJ1-1
CASEVGTEAFF
TGTGCCAGCGAGGTGGGCACTGAAGCTTTCTTT
>TRBV12-3/TRBV12-4|-|-|TRBJ1-5
CASAGRYNQPQHF
TGTGCCAGCGCAGGCCGCTACAATCAGCCCCAGCATTTT
>TRBV7-9|-|TRBD1|TRBJ1-1
CASSLPYGTGVDTEAFF
TGTGCCAGCAGCTTACCTTACGGGACAGGGGTTGACACTGAAGCTTTCTTT
>TRBV5-4|-|TRBD2|TRBJ2-3
CASRAGGPIDTQYF
TGTGCCAGCAGAGCGGGGGGGCCCATAGATACGCAGTATTTT
>TRBV27|-|-|TRBJ2-2
CASSLSGVAGELFF
TGTGCCAGCAGTTTATCCGGGGTCGCCGGGGAGCTGTTTTTT
>TRBV28|few|TRBD1|TRBJ1-5
CASSTRTGPQPQHF
TGTGCCAGCAGTACACGGACAGGGCCCCAGCCCCAGCATTTT
>TRBV19|-|TRBD1|TRBJ2-7
CASSDRGYEQYF
TGTGCCAGTAGTGACAGGGGCTACGAGCAGTACTTC
>TRBV5-1|-|-|TRBJ1-2
CASSFSQGGGGYTF
TGCGCCAGCAGCTTTTCTCAAGGGGGTGGTGGCTACACCTTC
>TRBV10-3|once|-|TRBJ1-2
CAISGDTYGYTF
TGTGCCATCAGTGGCGACACCTATGGCTACACCTTC
>TRBV7-2|few|-|TRBJ1-6
CASSLQATHYNSPLHF
TGTGCCAGCAGCTTACAGGCAACGCACTATAATTCACCCCTCCACTTT
>TRBV30|-|TRBD1|TRBJ2-7
CAWKQGAREQYF
TGTGCCTGGAAACAGGGGGCGCGTGAGCAGTACTTC
>TRBV7-9|few|TRBD1|TRBJ2-2
CASSSPQGLGGELFF
TGTGCCAGCAGCTCCCCACAGGGGTTGGGCGGGGAGCTGTTTTTT
>TRBV7-3|-|TRBD2|TRBJ2-2
CASGGDTGELFF
TGTGCCAGCGGGGGGGACACCGGGGAGCTGTTTTTT
>TRBV5-1|-|-|TRBJ2-1
CASSSGLHNEQFF
TGCGCCAGCAGCTCGGGACTCCACAATGAGCAGTTCTTC
>TRBV6-2/TRBV6-3|few|-|TRBJ2-1
CASSYAGVYNEQFF
TGTGCCAGCAGTTACGCCGGGGTCTACAATGAGCAGTTCTTC
>TRBV28|-|TRBD2|TRBJ2-7
CASSLLTSGGAYEQYF
TGTGCCAGCAGTTTATTGACTAGCGGGGGGGCCTACGAGCAGTACTTC
>TRBV5-1|few|TRBD1|TRBJ2-3
CASGSGQPLTDTQYF
TGCGCCAGCGGATCGGGACAGCCCCTCACAGATACGCAGTATTTT